This TCR beta chain was sequenced for a study of CXCR3-negative and CXCR3-positive naive CD8 T cells. UMI-labeled 5' RACE TRB cDNA libraries were prepared from the cells. Reprocessing the 5' RACE reads, TCRdb reports a single entry for every CDR3 protein and omits DNA. The sample table sets out 45,000 to 70,000 distinct CDR3 sequences. Germline CDR1 and CDR2: LGHNA and YSLEER. This CDR3 is built from 16 residues. The sample taken for sequencing was memory CD8+ T cells from blood. The source of this sequence is a human donor in good health. Some clones in this sample may be carry-over from other donors' samples. This sequence joins TRBV4-3 and TRBJ2-3; TCRdb's D call of TRBD2 is untestable without DNA. This CDR3 reads CASSQTSGGAADTQYF.